This TCR beta chain came from a study of blood T cell repertoires in COVID-19. Sequenced by immunoSEQ multiplex PCR; TCRdb stores in-frame clones only, minus some. The sample includes about 130,000 clones, approximately 84% of them seen just once. The source is a man aged 55 to 70 with acute or convalescent COVID-19. Sequencing used peripheral blood.

The CDR3 DNA is TGTGCCAGCAGTTATAAGAACACTGAAGCTTTCTTT. As protein: CASSYKNTEAFF. The chain recombines TRBV12-3 or TRBV12-4 with TRBJ1-1; D gene uncertain. V was trimmed by 4 bases and J by 1 base, leaving 4 bases between them. This CDR3 spans 12 amino acids.